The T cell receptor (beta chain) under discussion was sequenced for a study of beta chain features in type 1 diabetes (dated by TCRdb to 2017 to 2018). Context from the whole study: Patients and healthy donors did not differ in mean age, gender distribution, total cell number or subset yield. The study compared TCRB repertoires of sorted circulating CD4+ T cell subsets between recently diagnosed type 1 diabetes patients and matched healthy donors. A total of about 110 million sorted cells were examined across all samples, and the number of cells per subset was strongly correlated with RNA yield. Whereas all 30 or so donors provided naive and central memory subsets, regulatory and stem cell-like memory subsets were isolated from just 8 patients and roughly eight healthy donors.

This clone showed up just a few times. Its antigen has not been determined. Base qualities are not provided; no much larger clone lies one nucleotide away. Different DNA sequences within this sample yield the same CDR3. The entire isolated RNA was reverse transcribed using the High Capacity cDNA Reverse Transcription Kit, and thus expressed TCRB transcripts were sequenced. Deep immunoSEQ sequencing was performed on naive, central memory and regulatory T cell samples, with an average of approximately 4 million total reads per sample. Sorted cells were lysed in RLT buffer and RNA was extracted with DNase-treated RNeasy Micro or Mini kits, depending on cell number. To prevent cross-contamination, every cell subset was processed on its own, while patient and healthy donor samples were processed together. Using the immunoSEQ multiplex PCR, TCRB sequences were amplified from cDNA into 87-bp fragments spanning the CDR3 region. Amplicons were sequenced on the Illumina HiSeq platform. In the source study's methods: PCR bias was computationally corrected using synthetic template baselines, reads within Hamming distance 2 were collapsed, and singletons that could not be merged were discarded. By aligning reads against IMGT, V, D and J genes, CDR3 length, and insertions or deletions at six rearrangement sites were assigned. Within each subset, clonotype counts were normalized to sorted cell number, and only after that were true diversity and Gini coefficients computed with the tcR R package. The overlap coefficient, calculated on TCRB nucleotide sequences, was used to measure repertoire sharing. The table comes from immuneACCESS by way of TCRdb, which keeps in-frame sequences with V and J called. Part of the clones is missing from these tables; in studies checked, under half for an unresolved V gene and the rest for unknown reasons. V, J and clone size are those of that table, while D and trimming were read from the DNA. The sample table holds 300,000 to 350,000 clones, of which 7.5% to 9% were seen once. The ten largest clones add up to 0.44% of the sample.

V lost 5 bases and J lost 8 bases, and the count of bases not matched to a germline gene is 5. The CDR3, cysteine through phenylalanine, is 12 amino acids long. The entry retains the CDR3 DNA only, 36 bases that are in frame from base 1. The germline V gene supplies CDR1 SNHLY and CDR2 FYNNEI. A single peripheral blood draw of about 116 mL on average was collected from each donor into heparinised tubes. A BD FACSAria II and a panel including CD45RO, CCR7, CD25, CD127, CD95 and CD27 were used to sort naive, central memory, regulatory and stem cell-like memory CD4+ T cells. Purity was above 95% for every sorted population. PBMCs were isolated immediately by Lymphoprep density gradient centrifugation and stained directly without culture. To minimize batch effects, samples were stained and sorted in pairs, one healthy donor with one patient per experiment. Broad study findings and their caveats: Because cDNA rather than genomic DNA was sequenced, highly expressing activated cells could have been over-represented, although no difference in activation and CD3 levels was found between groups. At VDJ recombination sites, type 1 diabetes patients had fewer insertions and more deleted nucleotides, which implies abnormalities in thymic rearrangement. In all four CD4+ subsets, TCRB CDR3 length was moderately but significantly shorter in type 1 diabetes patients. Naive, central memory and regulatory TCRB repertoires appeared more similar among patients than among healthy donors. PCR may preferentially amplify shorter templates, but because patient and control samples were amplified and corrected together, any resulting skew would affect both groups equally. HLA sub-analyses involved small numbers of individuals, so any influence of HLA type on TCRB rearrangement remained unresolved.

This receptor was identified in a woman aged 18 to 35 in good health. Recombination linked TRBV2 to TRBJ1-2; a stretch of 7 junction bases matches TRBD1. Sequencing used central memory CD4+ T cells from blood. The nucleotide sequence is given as TGTGCCAGCAGTTTGACAGGGTCAGGCTACACCTTC. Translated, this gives CASSLTGSGYTF.